This T cell receptor (beta chain) was found in a study of T cell repertoires in ileal Crohn's disease. At the level of the study: Biopsies of the neoterminal ileum at postoperative colonoscopy form M6 samples.

Study conclusions and caveats: All patients with clonality above 26.8% had endoscopic recurrence.

Stated time point: neoterminal ileum biopsy at postoperative endoscopy, about 6 months after surgery. The germline gives CDR1 MNHNY, CDR2 SVGAGI (reference sequence). The CDR3 sequence is 16 residues long. V trimming: 5 bases; J trimming: 4 bases; junction bases outside the gene matches: 12. Five hundred nanograms of biopsy DNA per sample underwent TCRB immunosequencing. Sequenced by immunoSEQ multiplex PCR; TCRdb stores in-frame clones only, minus some. This sample has a few thousand clones, with 81% found just once. Concerning this clone itself: Its target is not known.

The clonotype was recovered from an adult with Crohn's disease. What was sequenced was ileal tissue. This chain uses TRBV6-6 with TRBJ1-1; 8 nucleotides line up with TRBD1. The CDR3 here is CASSPKPGQEGTEAFF. DNA of the CDR3: TGTGCCAGCAGTCCAAAACCGGGACAGGAGGGCACTGAAGCTTTCTTT.